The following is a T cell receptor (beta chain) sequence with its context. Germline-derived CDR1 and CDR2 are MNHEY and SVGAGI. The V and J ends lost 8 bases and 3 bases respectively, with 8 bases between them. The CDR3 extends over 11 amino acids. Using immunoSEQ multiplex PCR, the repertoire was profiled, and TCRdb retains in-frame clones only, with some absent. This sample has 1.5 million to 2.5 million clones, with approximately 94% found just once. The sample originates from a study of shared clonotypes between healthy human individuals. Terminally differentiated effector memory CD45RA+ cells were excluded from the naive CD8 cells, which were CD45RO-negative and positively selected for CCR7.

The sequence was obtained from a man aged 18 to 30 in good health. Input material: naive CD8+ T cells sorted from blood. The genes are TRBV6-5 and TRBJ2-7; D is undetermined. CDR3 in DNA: TGTGCCAGCGGGGATTTCTACGAGCAGTACTTC. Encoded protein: CASGDFYEQYF.